Listed below are T cell receptor beta chains from one sample, sequenced in a study of neurological immune-mediated disorders. One entry per CDR3 protein results from TCRdb running MiXCR on the 5' RACE reads. Of tens of thousands of distinct CDR3 sequences in the sample, 10% were seen once. The sample taken for sequencing was PBMCs. These receptor sequences come from a woman aged 25 to 39 with HTLV-1-associated myelopathy (HAM/TSP). CDR3s include the opening cysteine and the closing phenylalanine or tryptophan. The order of the fields is J gene, V gene, D gene, clone size, CDR3 protein, CDR3 DNA. D genes are given only for firm matches. Some rows have no size entry. The others give once, few or many, or a class for an expanded clone.

J: TRBJ2-6; V: TRBV7-9; D: TRBD1; size: many; CDR3: CASRTPQDRGVRSGANVLTF; DNA: TGTGCCAGCAGGACACCCCAAGACAGGGGCGTACGCTCTGGGGCCAACGTCCTGACTTTC
J: TRBJ1-5; V: TRBV5-1; D: NA; size: many; CDR3: CASSADGQVNQPQHF; DNA: TGCGCCAGCAGCGCCGACGGCCAAGTCAATCAGCCCCAGCATTTT
J: TRBJ2-7; V: TRBV28; D: NA; size: NA; CDR3: CASSSSGPDLYEQYF; DNA: TGTGCCAGCAGTTCCTCCGGACCGGACCTCTACGAGCAGTACTTC
J: TRBJ1-1; V: TRBV20-1; D: TRBD1; size: many; CDR3: CSARKGQGAFF; DNA: TGCAGTGCTAGAAAGGGACAGGGAGCTTTCTTT
J: TRBJ1-2; V: TRBV19; D: TRBD1; size: many; CDR3: CASSAQSGQGLRSGYTF; DNA: TGTGCCAGTAGTGCACAGTCGGGACAGGGGTTGAGAAGTGGCTACACCTTC
J: TRBJ2-2; V: TRBV3-1; D: NA; size: few; CDR3: CASSQGTGELFF; DNA: TGTGCCAGCAGCCAAGGAACCGGGGAGCTGTTTTTT
J: TRBJ1-6; V: TRBV5-1; D: NA; size: many; CDR3: CASSSEKGNSPLHF; DNA: TGCGCCAGCAGCTCCGAGAAGGGGAATTCACCCCTCCACTTT
J: TRBJ2-3; V: TRBV6-5; D: TRBD1; size: many; CDR3: CASSLVGQGTTDTQYF; DNA: TGTGCCAGCAGCCTAGTAGGACAGGGGACCACAGATACGCAGTATTTT
J: TRBJ2-3; V: TRBV24-1; D: NA; size: many; CDR3: CATRTHWGYTDTQYF; DNA: TGTGCCACCCGCACCCACTGGGGGTACACAGATACGCAGTATTTT
J: TRBJ2-7; V: TRBV5-1; D: TRBD1; size: many; CDR3: CASSLTGQSSYEQYF; DNA: TGCGCCAGCAGCTTGACGGGACAGAGCTCCTACGAGCAGTACTTC
J: TRBJ2-5; V: TRBV20-1; D: NA; size: many; CDR3: CSARPGREETQYF; DNA: TGCAGTGCTAGACCGGGGCGCGAAGAGACCCAGTACTTC
J: TRBJ1-5; V: TRBV7-2; D: TRBD1; size: many; CDR3: CASSFGQGARQPQHF; DNA: TGTGCCAGCAGCTTTGGACAGGGGGCGCGTCAGCCCCAGCATTTT
J: TRBJ1-1; V: TRBV20-1; D: NA; size: many; CDR3: CSARFPLYTEAFF; DNA: TGCAGTGCTAGATTCCCCCTTTACACTGAAGCTTTCTTT
J: TRBJ2-1; V: TRBV20-1; D: TRBD2; size: many; CDR3: CSARTSGGAYNEQFF; DNA: TGCAGTGCTAGAACTAGCGGGGGGGCCTACAATGAGCAGTTCTTC
J: TRBJ2-5; V: TRBV18; D: TRBD1; size: few; CDR3: CASSPQRLDRGQETQYF; DNA: TGTGCCAGCTCACCTCAAAGGTTGGACAGGGGGCAGGAGACCCAGTACTTC
J: TRBJ2-7; V: TRBV11-2; D: TRBD2; size: many; CDR3: CASSLDYGAGRTYEQYF; DNA: TGTGCCAGCAGCTTAGATTACGGAGCGGGGCGTACCTACGAGCAGTACTTC
J: TRBJ2-1; V: TRBV20-1; D: NA; size: many; CDR3: CSARGQGQRNEQFF; DNA: TGCAGTGCTAGAGGGCAGGGGCAGAGGAATGAGCAGTTCTTC
J: TRBJ1-3; V: TRBV30; D: NA; size: NA; CDR3: CASRTVPGNTIYF; DNA: TGTGCCTCAAGGACCGTCCCTGGAAACACCATATATTTT
J: TRBJ2-7; V: TRBV3-1; D: NA; size: many; CDR3: CASSDGYRATPSEQYF; DNA: TGTGCCAGCAGCGATGGTTACAGGGCAACCCCCAGCGAGCAGTACTTC
J: TRBJ2-4; V: TRBV4-1; D: NA; size: many; CDR3: CASSQVGARAKNIQYF; DNA: TGCGCCAGCAGCCAAGTCGGGGCGAGGGCCAAAAACATTCAGTACTTC
J: TRBJ1-2; V: TRBV10-3; D: NA; size: many; CDR3: CAISESVYRASYGYTF; DNA: TGTGCCATCAGTGAGTCGGTGTACAGGGCGTCCTATGGCTACACCTTC
J: TRBJ1-5; V: TRBV20-1; D: TRBD1; size: many; CDR3: CSAASGTADQPQHF; DNA: TGCAGTGCCGCATCCGGGACAGCTGATCAGCCCCAGCATTTT
J: TRBJ1-1; V: TRBV27; D: NA; size: many; CDR3: CASSFRQRNTEAFF; DNA: TGTGCCAGCAGTTTTCGCCAGCGTAACACTGAAGCTTTCTTT
J: TRBJ2-2; V: TRBV5-1; D: TRBD1; size: many; CDR3: CASSQDRGELFF; DNA: TGCGCCAGCAGCCAGGACAGGGGGGAGCTGTTTTTT
J: TRBJ2-1; V: TRBV5-1; D: TRBD2; size: many; CDR3: CSSSLGGVNSYNEQFF; DNA: TGTTCCAGCAGTCTTGGGGGGGTAAACTCCTACAATGAGCAGTTCTTC
J: TRBJ2-6; V: TRBV12-3/TRBV12-4; D: NA; size: many; CDR3: CASSFSLAGANVLTF; DNA: TGTGCCAGCAGTTTTTCCCTAGCTGGGGCCAACGTCCTGACTTTC
J: TRBJ1-2; V: TRBV20-1; D: TRBD1; size: many; CDR3: CSAREGTGANYGYTF; DNA: TGCAGTGCTAGAGAGGGGACAGGAGCTAACTATGGCTACACCTTC
J: TRBJ2-7; V: TRBV20-1; D: NA; size: many; CDR3: CSASDGTYIYEQYF; DNA: TGCAGTGCTAGTGATGGGACATACATCTACGAGCAGTACTTC
J: TRBJ1-4; V: TRBV19; D: TRBD1; size: many; CDR3: CATSRVTGTGDEKLFF; DNA: TGTGCCACATCAAGAGTCACCGGGACAGGGGACGAAAAACTGTTTTTT
J: TRBJ1-4; V: TRBV20-1; D: NA; size: many; CDR3: CSARDPIKGDEKLFF; DNA: TGCAGTGCTAGAGACCCGATTAAAGGGGATGAAAAACTGTTTTTT
J: TRBJ1-1; V: TRBV20-1; D: NA; size: many; CDR3: CSARIREKATEAFF; DNA: TGCAGTGCTAGAATCAGGGAAAAGGCCACTGAAGCTTTCTTT
J: TRBJ2-3; V: TRBV24-1; D: NA; size: many; CDR3: CATSKGTDTQYF; DNA: TGTGCCACCAGTAAGGGCACAGATACGCAGTATTTT
J: TRBJ2-3; V: TRBV12-3/TRBV12-4; D: NA; size: many; CDR3: CASRPDTVGTDTQYF; DNA: TGTGCCAGCAGACCAGATACAGTTGGCACAGATACGCAGTATTTT
J: TRBJ1-2; V: TRBV5-1; D: NA; size: many; CDR3: CASSLLDDRSYGYTF; DNA: TGCGCCAGCAGCCTCCTGGACGACCGGAGCTATGGCTACACCTTC
J: TRBJ2-1; V: TRBV3-1; D: NA; size: NA; CDR3: CASILGTNNEQFF; DNA: TGTGCCAGCATCCTCGGTACTAACAATGAGCAGTTCTTC
J: TRBJ1-3; V: TRBV11-3; D: NA; size: NA; CDR3: CASSLVSAVSGNTIYF; DNA: TGTGCCAGCAGCTTAGTCTCTGCAGTCTCTGGAAACACCATATATTTT
J: TRBJ2-2; V: TRBV10-1; D: TRBD2; size: many; CDR3: CASSEGTSGSPFTGELFF; DNA: TGCGCCAGCAGTGAGGGGACTAGCGGGAGCCCTTTCACCGGGGAGCTGTTTTTT
J: TRBJ2-1; V: TRBV20-1; D: NA; size: many; CDR3: CSAPRTQYNEQFF; DNA: TGCAGTGCCCCCAGGACACAATACAATGAGCAGTTCTTC
J: TRBJ2-6; V: TRBV5-5; D: NA; size: many; CDR3: CASSLGYSGANVLTF; DNA: TGTGCCAGCAGCTTGGGGTACTCTGGGGCCAACGTCCTGACTTTC
J: TRBJ2-5; V: TRBV5-1; D: NA; size: many; CDR3: CASSLGQGGETQYF; DNA: TGCGCCAGCAGCTTGGGACAGGGAGGCGAGACCCAGTACTTC
J: TRBJ2-3; V: TRBV4-2; D: NA; size: many; CDR3: CASSQVTREDTDTQYF; DNA: TGTGCCAGCAGCCAAGTAACTAGGGAGGACACAGATACGCAGTATTTT
J: TRBJ1-1; V: TRBV18; D: TRBD1; size: few; CDR3: CASSELQGGITEAFF; DNA: TGTGCCAGCTCGGAGTTACAGGGGGGGATCACTGAAGCTTTCTTT
J: TRBJ2-7; V: TRBV11-3; D: TRBD2; size: few; CDR3: CASRLAGGPYEQYF; DNA: TGTGCCAGCAGACTAGCGGGGGGGCCCTACGAGCAGTACTTC
J: TRBJ1-4; V: TRBV7-9; D: NA; size: many; CDR3: CASSLWGGTDEKLFF; DNA: TGTGCCAGCAGCTTATGGGGCGGAACAGATGAAAAACTGTTTTTT
J: TRBJ1-1; V: TRBV5-1; D: TRBD1; size: many; CDR3: CASSSQGASNTEAFF; DNA: TGCGCCAGCAGCAGCCAGGGGGCCTCGAACACTGAAGCTTTCTTT
J: TRBJ2-1; V: TRBV12-3/TRBV12-4; D: NA; size: many; CDR3: CASSFSSLGGEQFF; DNA: TGTGCCAGCAGTTTCTCGTCGTTGGGGGGCGAGCAGTTCTTC
J: TRBJ1-2; V: TRBV7-9; D: NA; size: many; CDR3: CASSPFPQGRGGYTF; DNA: TGTGCCAGCAGCCCCTTCCCCCAGGGAAGAGGAGGCTACACCTTC
J: TRBJ2-7; V: TRBV27; D: NA; size: many; CDR3: CASRRPGAGTYEQYF; DNA: TGTGCCAGCCGACGACCTGGGGCAGGGACCTACGAGCAGTACTTC
J: TRBJ2-1; V: TRBV4-1; D: NA; size: many; CDR3: CASSQEARGYYNEQFF; DNA: TGCGCCAGCAGCCAAGAAGCACGGGGGTACTACAATGAGCAGTTCTTC
J: TRBJ1-2; V: TRBV14; D: TRBD1; size: many; CDR3: CASSHGQGRCTF; DNA: TGTGCCAGCAGCCATGGACAGGGTCGGTGCACCTTC
J: TRBJ2-6; V: TRBV10-3; D: NA; size: many; CDR3: CAIGKTWINSGANVLTF; DNA: TGTGCCATCGGAAAGACTTGGATAAACTCTGGGGCCAACGTCCTGACTTTC
J: TRBJ1-1; V: TRBV5-1; D: NA; size: many; CDR3: CASSGTLTEAFF; DNA: TGCGCCAGCAGCGGGACACTCACTGAAGCTTTCTTT
J: TRBJ2-3; V: TRBV5-1; D: TRBD2; size: many; CDR3: CASSLSGARTSNTDTQYF; DNA: TGCGCCAGCAGCTTGAGCGGGGCGCGGACAAGTAACACAGATACGCAGTATTTT
J: TRBJ2-7; V: TRBV20-1; D: TRBD1; size: many; CDR3: CSARAGTGGGYEQYF; DNA: TGCAGTGCTAGAGCCGGGACAGGGGGCGGCTACGAGCAGTACTTC
J: TRBJ1-5; V: TRBV6-1; D: NA; size: few; CDR3: CASSEWVRIGGRDGNQPQHF; DNA: TGTGCCAGCAGTGAATGGGTCCGAATCGGTGGCAGGGATGGCAATCAGCCCCAGCATTTT
J: TRBJ1-1; V: TRBV20-1; D: NA; size: medium-sized; CDR3: CSARQHKNTEAFF; DNA: TGCAGTGCTAGACAACATAAGAACACTGAAGCTTTCTTT
J: TRBJ2-1; V: TRBV7-9; D: NA; size: many; CDR3: CASSFDSYNEQFF; DNA: TGTGCCAGCAGCTTCGACAGCTACAATGAGCAGTTCTTC
J: TRBJ2-1; V: TRBV20-1; D: NA; size: many; CDR3: CSARDLAITYNEQFF; DNA: TGCAGTGCTAGAGATCTTGCTATAACATACAATGAGCAGTTCTTC